These T cell receptor beta chains were read from a single sample in a study of T cell responses to AZD1222 COVID-19 vaccine. Some clones are missing from TCRdb's copy, which holds only in-frame ones; the method was immunoSEQ multiplex PCR. The sample records 120,000 to 150,000 clones, approximately 90% being singletons. Sample: peripheral blood, taken on day 0 of MenACWY control vaccination. Every receptor here comes from an adult in good health. The CDR3 runs from the conserved cysteine through the conserved F or W. Fields, in order: J gene, V gene, clone size, D gene, CDR3 DNA, CDR3 protein. A D gene is named only where the DNA matches it firmly. Some rows have no size entry. The others give once, few or many, or a class for an expanded clone.

TRBJ2-7,TRBV5-1,NA,NA,TGCGCCAGCAGCTTTGGGTCGGCAGGGACCTCCTACGAGCAGTACTTC,CASSFGSAGTSYEQYF
TRBJ2-5,TRBV30,NA,TRBD2,TGTGCCTGGAGCAAAAGGCTAGCGGGGGCCCCGCAAGAGACCCAGTACTTC,CAWSKRLAGAPQETQYF
TRBJ1-5,TRBV18,once,NA,TGTGCCAGCTCACCAGGACAGAATCAGCCCCAGCATTTT,CASSPGQNQPQHF
TRBJ2-6,TRBV9,NA,NA,TGTGCCAGCAGCGCCACTGGGGCCAACGTCCTGACTTTC,CASSATGANVLTF
TRBJ1-2,TRBV11-2,NA,TRBD1,TGTGCCAGCAGCCCGACAGGGGGAGCTAACTATGGCTACACCTTC,CASSPTGGANYGYTF
TRBJ2-7,TRBV27,once,TRBD1,TGTGCCAGCAGTTCCAGGATCTACCGCTACCTTGACAGGGGTGGTCATTCTGTCCACGAGCAGTACTTC,CASSSRIYRYLDRGGHSVHEQYF
TRBJ1-2,TRBV24-1,NA,TRBD1,TGTGCCACCAGCGACAGGGTGCGTGGCTACACCTTC,CATSDRVRGYTF
TRBJ2-1,TRBV9,NA,TRBD2,TGTGCCAGCAGCGTCCGTATCGGGGGGGAAAATGAGCAGTTCTTC,CASSVRIGGENEQFF
TRBJ1-2,TRBV24-1,NA,NA,TGTGCCACCAGTGAGGACGGGACTAACTATGGCTACACCTTC,CATSEDGTNYGYTF
TRBJ2-4,TRBV19,NA,NA,TGTGCCAGTACAATGGCCGGGAGCAAAAACATTCAGTACTTC,CASTMAGSKNIQYF
TRBJ1-6,TRBV7-9,NA,NA,TGTGCCAGCAGCCCGCGGGGGGATAAAGATTCACCCCTCCACTTT,CASSPRGDKDSPLHF
TRBJ1-1,TRBV7-8,NA,TRBD1,TGTGCCAGCAGCTCCCGGACAGGGGGGGAGACTGAAGCTTTCTTT,CASSSRTGGETEAFF
TRBJ1-4,TRBV7-9,NA,NA,TGTGCCAGCAGCGAGCTTGAAAAACTGTTTTTT,CASSELEKLFF
TRBJ1-3,TRBV6-5,NA,TRBD1,TGTGCCAGCAGGGGGGACAGGGAGGACACCATATATTTT,CASRGDREDTIYF
TRBJ2-7,TRBV2,NA,NA,TGTGCCAGCAGTAACTCCTACGAGCAGTACTTC,CASSNSYEQYF
TRBJ2-1,TRBV11-1,few,NA,TGTGCCAGCAGCGAACGGGCGGACAGCTCCTACAATGAGCAGTTCTTC,CASSERADSSYNEQFF
TRBJ1-6,TRBV10-3,NA,NA,TGTGCCATCAGTGCCTACGGGTGGAGCTCCTATAATTCACCCCTCCACTTT,CAISAYGWSSYNSPLHF
TRBJ1-1,TRBV7-6,NA,TRBD1,TGTGCCAGCAGCTCAAACACCGGGACAGGGCGGAACACTGAAGCTTTCTTT,CASSSNTGTGRNTEAFF
TRBJ2-1,TRBV30,NA,TRBD2,TGTGCCTGGACCATGGTAGCGGGATCCCATGAGCAGTTCTTC,CAWTMVAGSHEQFF
TRBJ2-1,TRBV10-3,once,NA,TGTGCCATCAGTGAGAATGGCTACAATGAGCAGTTCTTC,CAISENGYNEQFF
TRBJ1-4,TRBV3-1/TRBV3-2,few,NA,TGTGCCAGCAGCCATGGTTACAGCCATGCAACTAATGAAAAACTGTTTTTT,CASSHGYSHATNEKLFF
TRBJ1-4,TRBV2,NA,NA,TGTGCCAGCAGTCCCCGGACTCAAGTGGGGGAAAAACTGTTTTTT,CASSPRTQVGEKLFF
TRBJ1-4,TRBV19,NA,NA,TGTGCCAGTAGTCTTCGGGCGGGCTGGGGGGAAAAACTGTTTTTT,CASSLRAGWGEKLFF
TRBJ1-2,TRBV2,NA,NA,TGTGCCAGCAGTGAGCCCGTTGGCAGGAACTATGGCTACACCTTC,CASSEPVGRNYGYTF
TRBJ1-1,TRBV18,NA,NA,TGTGCCAGCTCACCCCAACTGAACACTGAAGCTTTCTTT,CASSPQLNTEAFF
TRBJ1-2,TRBV5-1,NA,TRBD1,TGCGCCAGCAGCAGACGGAACAGGGGGCCTAACTATGGCTACACCTTC,CASSRRNRGPNYGYTF
TRBJ1-6,TRBV6-5,once,TRBD1,TGTGCCAGCAGCCCACGGGACAGAAATAATTCACCCCTCCACTTT,CASSPRDRNNSPLHF
TRBJ2-2,TRBV21-1,NA,NA,TGTGCCAGCAGCAAAGAGGGGACTAGCGGGGGCTACACCGGGGAGCTGTTTTTT,CASSKEGTSGGYTGELFF
TRBJ1-3,TRBV4-2,NA,NA,TGTGCCAGCAGCCAAGAGGGCGGAGCAGGAAACACCATATATTTT,CASSQEGGAGNTIYF
TRBJ2-2,TRBV7-2,NA,NA,TGTGCCAGCAGCTTACTTGGTGGGGGAGTCACCGGGGAGCTGTTTTTT,CASSLLGGGVTGELFF
TRBJ2-1,TRBV18,NA,NA,TGTGCCAGCTCACCGGGGGGGGCGAGCTCCTACAATGAGCAGTTCTTC,CASSPGGASSYNEQFF
TRBJ1-1,TRBV7-8,NA,NA,TGTGCCAGCAGCTCCTGGCCCACTGGGGGTCTGAACACTGAAGCTTTCTTT,CASSSWPTGGLNTEAFF
TRBJ2-1,TRBV5-1,NA,TRBD2,TGCGCCAGCAGCGAGGGAGGTAGCGGGAGAAGTTGGGGTTACAATGAGCAGTTCTTC,CASSEGGSGRSWGYNEQFF
TRBJ2-7,TRBV7-2,NA,TRBD2,TGTGCCAGCAGCTTAGGGGGCAGGACTAGGACCTACGAGCAGTACTTC,CASSLGGRTRTYEQYF
TRBJ1-6,TRBV27,NA,NA,TGTGCCAGCAGTTTATTGGCAGGGCGTAATTCACCCCTCCACTTT,CASSLLAGRNSPLHF
TRBJ1-2,TRBV7-9,NA,NA,TGTGCCAGCAGCTTAGTTGTGACAGAGTATGGCTACACCTTC,CASSLVVTEYGYTF
TRBJ2-7,TRBV6-6,NA,NA,TGTGCCAGCAGTTACGGACGGGCCTACGAGCAGTACTTC,CASSYGRAYEQYF
TRBJ1-2,TRBV11-2,NA,NA,TGTGCCAGCAGCTTAACTGGGAGTGGGGTTGGCTATGGCTACACCTTC,CASSLTGSGVGYGYTF